This T cell receptor beta chain was profiled in a study of technical replicates of blood from a few donors. The CDR3 runs 15 residues. J was trimmed by 7 bases and V by 1 base; bases with no gene match: 8. The germline gives CDR1 SGHTA, CDR2 FQGNSA. The repertoire was sequenced with immunoSEQ multiplex PCR; TCRdb's copy has only in-frame clones and lacks some. The sample carries under 85,000 clones, just under 95% recorded once. In this sample, this clone turned up once. This chain links TRBV7-2 with TRBJ1-2, with TRBD1 matching 8 bases. Sample: T cells isolated from PBMCs. This receptor was identified in a human donor in good health. The CDR3 reads CASSLGTGIFLGYTF. CDR3 DNA sequence: TGTGCCAGCAGCTTAGGGACAGGGATTTTCCTTGGCTACACCTTC.